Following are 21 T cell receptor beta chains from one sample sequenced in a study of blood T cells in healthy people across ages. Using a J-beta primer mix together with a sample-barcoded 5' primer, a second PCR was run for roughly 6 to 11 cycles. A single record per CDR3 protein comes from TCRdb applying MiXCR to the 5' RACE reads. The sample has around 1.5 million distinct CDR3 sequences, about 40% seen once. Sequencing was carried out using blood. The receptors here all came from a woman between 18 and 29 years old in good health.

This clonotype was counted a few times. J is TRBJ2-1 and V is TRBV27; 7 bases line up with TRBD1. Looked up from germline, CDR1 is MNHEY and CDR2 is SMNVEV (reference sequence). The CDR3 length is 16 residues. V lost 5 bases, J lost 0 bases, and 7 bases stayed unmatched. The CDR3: CASSTYRGRSYNEQFF. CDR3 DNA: TGTGCCAGCAGTACCTACAGGGGTCGCTCCTACAATGAGCAGTTCTTC.

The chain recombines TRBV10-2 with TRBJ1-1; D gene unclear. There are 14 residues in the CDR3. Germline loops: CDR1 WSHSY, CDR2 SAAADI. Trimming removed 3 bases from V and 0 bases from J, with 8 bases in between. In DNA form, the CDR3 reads TGCGCCAGCAGTGACCCGAACATGAACACTGAAGCTTTCTTT. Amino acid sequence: CASSDPNMNTEAFF.

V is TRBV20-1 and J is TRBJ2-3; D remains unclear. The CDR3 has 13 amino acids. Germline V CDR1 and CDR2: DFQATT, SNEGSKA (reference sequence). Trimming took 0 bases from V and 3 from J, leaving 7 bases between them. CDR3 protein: CSAREGATDTQYF. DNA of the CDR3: TGCAGTGCTAGAGAAGGCGCTACAGATACGCAGTATTTT.

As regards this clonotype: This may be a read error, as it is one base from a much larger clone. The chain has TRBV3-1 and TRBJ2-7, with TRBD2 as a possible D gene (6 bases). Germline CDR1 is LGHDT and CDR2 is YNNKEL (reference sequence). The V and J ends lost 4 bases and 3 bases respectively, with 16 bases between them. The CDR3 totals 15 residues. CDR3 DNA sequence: TGTGCCAGCAGCCGAGCACTCGGGAGTTACTACGAGCAGTACTTC. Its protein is CASSRALGSYYEQYF.

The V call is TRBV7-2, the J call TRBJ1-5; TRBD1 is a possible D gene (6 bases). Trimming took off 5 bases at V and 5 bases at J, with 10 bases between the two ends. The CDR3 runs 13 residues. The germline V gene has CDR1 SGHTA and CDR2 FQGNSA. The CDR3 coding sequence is TGTGCCAGCAGCAGGACAGTTCATCAGCCCCAGCATTTT. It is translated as CASSRTVHQPQHF.

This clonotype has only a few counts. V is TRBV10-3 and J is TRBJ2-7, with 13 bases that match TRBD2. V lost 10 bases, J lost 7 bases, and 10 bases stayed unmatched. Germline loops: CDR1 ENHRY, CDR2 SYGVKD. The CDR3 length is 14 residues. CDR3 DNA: TGTGCCAACGGACTAGCGGGAGATCCCAATGAGCAGTACTTC. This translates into CANGLAGDPNEQYF.

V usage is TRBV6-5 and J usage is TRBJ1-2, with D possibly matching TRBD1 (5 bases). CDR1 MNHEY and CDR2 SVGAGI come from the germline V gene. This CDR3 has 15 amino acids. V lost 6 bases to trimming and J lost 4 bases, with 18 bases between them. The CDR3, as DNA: TGTGCCAGCAGACCGGCCCAGGGACGTCCCTATGGCTACACCTTC. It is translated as CASRPAQGRPYGYTF.

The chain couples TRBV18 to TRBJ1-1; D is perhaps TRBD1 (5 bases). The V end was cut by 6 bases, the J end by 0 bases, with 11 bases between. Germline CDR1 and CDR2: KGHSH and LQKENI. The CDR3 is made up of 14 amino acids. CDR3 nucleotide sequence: TGTGCCAGCTCGCCGACACAGGTGAACACTGAAGCTTTCTTT. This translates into CASSPTQVNTEAFF.

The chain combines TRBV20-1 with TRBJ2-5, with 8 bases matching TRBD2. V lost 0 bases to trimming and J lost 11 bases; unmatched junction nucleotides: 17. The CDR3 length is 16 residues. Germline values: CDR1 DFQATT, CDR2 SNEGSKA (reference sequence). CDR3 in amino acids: CSARDTHSGAYNGQYF. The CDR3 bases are TGCAGTGCTAGAGATACCCATAGCGGGGCCTACAATGGGCAGTACTTC.

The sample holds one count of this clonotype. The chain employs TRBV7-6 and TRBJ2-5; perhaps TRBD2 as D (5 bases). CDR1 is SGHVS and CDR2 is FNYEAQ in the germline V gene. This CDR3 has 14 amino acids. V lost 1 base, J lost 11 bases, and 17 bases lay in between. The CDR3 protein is CASSLDPTNNEQYF. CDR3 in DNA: TGTGCCAGCAGCTTAGATCCGACTAACAATGAGCAGTACTTC. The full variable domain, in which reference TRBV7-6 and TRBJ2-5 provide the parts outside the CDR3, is GAGVSQSPRYKVTKRGQDVALRCDPISGHVSLYWYRQALGQGPEFLTYFNYEAQQDKSGLPNDRFSAERPEGSISTLTIQRTEQRDSAMYRCASSLDPTNNEQYFGPGTRLLVL.

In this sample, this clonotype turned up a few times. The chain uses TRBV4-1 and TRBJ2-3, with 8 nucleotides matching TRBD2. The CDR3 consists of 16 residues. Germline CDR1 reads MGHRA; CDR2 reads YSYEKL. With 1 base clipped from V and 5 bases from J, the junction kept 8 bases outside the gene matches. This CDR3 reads CASSQAGTGGLDTQYF. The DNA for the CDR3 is TGCGCCAGCAGCCAAGCTGGGACGGGAGGGTTAGATACGCAGTATTTT.

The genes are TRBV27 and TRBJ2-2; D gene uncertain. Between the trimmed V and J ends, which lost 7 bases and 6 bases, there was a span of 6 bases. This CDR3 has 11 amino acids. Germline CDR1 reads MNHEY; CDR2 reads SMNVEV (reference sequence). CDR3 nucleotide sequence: TGTGCCAGCAAGACCGCCGGGGAGCTGTTTTTT. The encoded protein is CASKTAGELFF.

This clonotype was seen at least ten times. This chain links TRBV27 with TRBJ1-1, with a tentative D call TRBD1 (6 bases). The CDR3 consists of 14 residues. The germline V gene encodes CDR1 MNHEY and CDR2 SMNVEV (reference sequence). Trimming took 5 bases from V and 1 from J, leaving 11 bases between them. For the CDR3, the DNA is TGTGCCAGCAGTCCCTGGGGGGCGAACACTGAAGCTTTCTTT. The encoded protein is CASSPWGANTEAFF.

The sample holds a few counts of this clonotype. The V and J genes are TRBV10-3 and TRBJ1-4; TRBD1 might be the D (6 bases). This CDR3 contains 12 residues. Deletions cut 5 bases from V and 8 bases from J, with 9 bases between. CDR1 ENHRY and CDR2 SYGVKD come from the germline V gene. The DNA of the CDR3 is TGTGCCATCAGTCCCCAGGGGGAAAAACTGTTTTTT. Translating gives CAISPQGEKLFF.

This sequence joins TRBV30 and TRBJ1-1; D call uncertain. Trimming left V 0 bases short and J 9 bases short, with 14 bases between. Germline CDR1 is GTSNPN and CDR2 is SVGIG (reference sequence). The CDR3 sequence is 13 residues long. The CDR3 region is CAWSVSGRNKAFF. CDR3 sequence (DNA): TGTGCCTGGAGTGTGTCCGGGAGGAATAAAGCTTTCTTT.

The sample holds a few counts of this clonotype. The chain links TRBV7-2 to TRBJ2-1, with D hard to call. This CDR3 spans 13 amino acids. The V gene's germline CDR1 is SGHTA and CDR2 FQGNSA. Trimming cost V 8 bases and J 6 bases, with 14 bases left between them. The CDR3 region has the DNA TGTGCCAGCGGGATGGGTGTTTCCAATGAGCAGTTCTTC. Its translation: CASGMGVSNEQFF.

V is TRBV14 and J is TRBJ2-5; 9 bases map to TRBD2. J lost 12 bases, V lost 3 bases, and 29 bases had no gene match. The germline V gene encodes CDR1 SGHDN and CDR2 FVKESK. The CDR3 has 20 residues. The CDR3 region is CASSHPGTSSPRVRVGSKYF. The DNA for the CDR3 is TGTGCCAGCAGCCACCCCGGGACTAGCTCTCCAAGGGTCCGTGTAGGTTCGAAGTACTTC.

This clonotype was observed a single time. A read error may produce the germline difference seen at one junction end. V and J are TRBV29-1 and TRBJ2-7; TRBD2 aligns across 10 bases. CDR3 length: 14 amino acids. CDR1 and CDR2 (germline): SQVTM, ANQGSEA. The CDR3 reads CSVGPAGGVYGQYF. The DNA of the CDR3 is TGCAGCGTTGGACCAGCGGGAGGGGTATACGGGCAGTACTTC.

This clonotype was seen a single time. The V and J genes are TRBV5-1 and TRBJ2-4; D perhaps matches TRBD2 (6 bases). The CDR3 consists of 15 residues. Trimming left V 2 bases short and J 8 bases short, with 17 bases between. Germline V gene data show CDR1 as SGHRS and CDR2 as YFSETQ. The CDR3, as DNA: TGCGCCAGCAGCTTTTCGACGGGCTCGGGGGACATTCAGTACTTC. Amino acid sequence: CASSFSTGSGDIQYF.

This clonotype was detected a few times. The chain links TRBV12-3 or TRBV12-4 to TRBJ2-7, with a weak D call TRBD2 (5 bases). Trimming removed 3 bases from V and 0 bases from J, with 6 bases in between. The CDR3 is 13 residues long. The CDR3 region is CASSFDYSYEQYF. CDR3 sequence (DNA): TGTGCCAGCAGTTTCGACTACTCCTACGAGCAGTACTTC.

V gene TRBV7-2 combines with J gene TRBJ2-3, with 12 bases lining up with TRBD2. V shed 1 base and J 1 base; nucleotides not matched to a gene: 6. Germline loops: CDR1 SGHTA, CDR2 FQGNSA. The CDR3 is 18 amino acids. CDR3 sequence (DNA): TGTGCCAGCAGCTTAGTTCTAGCGGGAGGGCCAGGCACAGATACGCAGTATTTT. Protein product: CASSLVLAGGPGTDTQYF.